This passage covers 17 T cell receptor beta chains from one sample sequenced in a study of technical replicates of blood from a few donors. The data were produced by immunoSEQ multiplex PCR, yet TCRdb's version contains in-frame clones alone and is incomplete. The repertoire consists of 55,000 to 80,000 clones, with around 97% occurring once and the leading ten covering approximately 0.21%. Sequencing was performed on T cells isolated from PBMCs. All receptors come from a human donor in good health.

The chain has TRBV5-1 and TRBJ1-4; D gene uncertain. The germline CDR1 and CDR2 sequences are SGHRS and YFSETQ. The CDR3 loop spans 16 amino acids. Trimming pared 4 bases from V and 0 bases from J, leaving 13 bases between. DNA for the CDR3: TGCGCCAGCAGCGCAATACCCAGGTCAACTAATGAAAAACTGTTTTTT. Protein sequence: CASSAIPRSTNEKLFF.

This sequence joins TRBV11-3 and TRBJ2-7, with D perhaps TRBD2 (6 bases). Between the trimmed V and J ends, which lost 0 bases and 2 bases, there was a span of 8 bases. Per the germline V gene, CDR1 is SGHNT and CDR2 is YENEEA. The CDR3 is 14 residues long. The CDR3 here is CASSLDPGAYEQYF. Here the CDR3 DNA reads TGTGCCAGCAGCTTAGACCCGGGGGCCTACGAGCAGTACTTC.

V gene TRBV7-8 combines with J gene TRBJ1-1; a weak D match, TRBD1 (6 bases). Trimming took off 5 bases at V and 1 base at J, with 17 bases between the two ends. The CDR3 runs to 16 residues. Germline-derived CDR1 and CDR2 are SGHVS and FQNEAQ. The CDR3: CASSEKTGLENTEAFF. The CDR3 region has the DNA TGTGCCAGCAGCGAAAAAACAGGGCTGGAGAACACTGAAGCTTTCTTT.

Of note for this clone: One junction end disagrees with the germline gene, perhaps due to a read error. The chain links TRBV14 to TRBJ1-3; D is unclear. Per germline, CDR1 SGHDN and CDR2 FVKESK. CDR3 length equals 13 residues. The CDR3 loop reads CASSQDTHRDPHF. The CDR3 DNA follows: TGTGCCAGCAGCCAAGATACCCACCGGGATCCACATTTT.

The chain combines TRBV9 with TRBJ1-2; 9 nucleotides line up with TRBD1. Losses at the gene ends were 3 bases for V and 1 base for J; bases not matched to a gene: 7. Germline V gene lookup returns CDR1 SGDLS and CDR2 YYNGEE. CDR3 length: 16 residues. In DNA form, the CDR3 reads TGTGCCAGCAGCGCTCGGACAGGGGCGTTTAACTATGGCTACACCTTC. It translates to CASSARTGAFNYGYTF.

The rearrangement links TRBV7-6 to TRBJ2-7, with D hard to call. Germline loops: CDR1 SGHVS, CDR2 FNYEAQ. The CDR3 is 13 residues long. Trimming pared 0 bases from V and 3 bases from J, leaving 6 bases between. DNA for the CDR3: TGTGCCAGCAGCTTAGCGCGCGACTACGAGCAGTACTTC. This codes for CASSLARDYEQYF.

The chain uses TRBV7-9 and TRBJ2-1; 8 nucleotides agree with TRBD2. The trim removed 4 bases at V and 2 bases at J, leaving 13 bases unmatched. CDR3 length equals 18 residues. Germline CDR1 is SEHNR and CDR2 is FQNEAQ (reference sequence). CDR3 protein: CASSYTVVYSGTYNEQFF. The DNA of the CDR3 is TGTGCCAGCAGCTACACAGTGGTATATAGCGGGACCTACAATGAGCAGTTCTTC.

The chain links TRBV28 to TRBJ1-5; D perhaps matches TRBD1 (6 bases). The V and J ends lost 2 bases and 7 bases respectively, with 12 bases between them. CDR1 is MDHEN and CDR2 is SYDVKM in the germline V gene. The CDR3 contains 14 residues. CDR3 sequence: CASSLGPQGQPQHF. CDR3 nucleotides: TGTGCCAGCAGTTTAGGTCCGCAGGGGCAGCCCCAGCATTTT.

The chain has TRBV27 and TRBJ2-5; unclear D gene. Germline V gene data show CDR1 as MNHEY and CDR2 as SMNVEV (reference sequence). This CDR3 spans 15 amino acids. V gave up 0 bases and J gave up 3 bases, with 11 bases separating them. Here the CDR3 reads CASSLSPQGEETQYF. CDR3 nucleotides: TGTGCCAGCAGTTTATCGCCTCAAGGAGAAGAGACCCAGTACTTC.

This CDR3 is CASSLTGYTEAFF. CDR3 in DNA: TGTGCCAGTAGCCTAACAGGATACACTGAAGCTTTCTTT. V gene TRBV19 combines with J gene TRBJ1-1; D is possibly TRBD1 (5 bases). Germline lookup yields CDR1 LNHDA and CDR2 SQIVND (reference sequence). The CDR3 runs 13 residues. V was trimmed by 6 bases and J by 3 bases, leaving 11 bases between them.

V gene TRBV5-1 combines with J gene TRBJ2-2; no reliable D call. V was clipped by 0 bases and J by 5 bases, with 11 bases between them. CDR3 length: 15 amino acids. The germline CDR1 and CDR2 sequences are SGHRS and YFSETQ. This chain's CDR3 is CASSLAGLGTGELFF. In DNA form, the CDR3 reads TGCGCCAGCAGCTTGGCCGGGTTGGGTACCGGGGAGCTGTTTTTT.

The chain links TRBV25-1 to TRBJ2-7; D not resolved. Germline loops: CDR1 MGHDK, CDR2 SYGVNS. The CDR3 is made up of 15 amino acids. Trimming shortened V by 5 bases and J by 2 bases, and 16 bases separated the two germline ends. CDR3 loop: CASSPSRGRTYEQYF. Here the CDR3 DNA reads TGTGCCAGCAGTCCGTCCCGCGGTAGGACCTACGAGCAGTACTTC.

The chain joins TRBV5-1 to TRBJ2-7; D is uncertain. The CDR3 sequence is 16 residues long. V lost 4 bases and J 3 bases, leaving 20 bases between the germline ends. Germline V gene lookup returns CDR1 SGHRS and CDR2 YFSETQ. The CDR3 DNA sequence: TGCGCCAGCAGCCAAACCCTCCGCAAGCCACTCTACGAGCAGTACTTC. Translated, it gives CASSQTLRKPLYEQYF.

The chain employs TRBV4-1 and TRBJ1-5; 7 bases map to TRBD1. Germline V gives CDR1 MGHRA, CDR2 YSYEKL. Losses at the gene ends were 4 bases for V and 3 bases for J; bases not matched to a gene: 6. The CDR3 consists of 15 residues. The CDR3 DNA sequence: TGCGCCAGCAGCCCGACAGGGTTCGTCAATCAGCCCCAGCATTTT. It specifies CASSPTGFVNQPQHF.

The chain recombines TRBV7-9 with TRBJ2-7; maybe TRBD1 (6 bases). CDR1 is SEHNR, CDR2 FQNEAQ, per germline (reference sequence). The CDR3 is 15 amino acids. The V end lost 1 base, the J end lost 1 base, and 11 bases lay between the germline ends. The CDR3 bases are TGTGCCAGCAGCTTAGAGGGGCAGGGGTCCTACGAGCAGTACTTC. It translates to CASSLEGQGSYEQYF.

The chain is built from TRBV5-1 and TRBJ2-2, with TRBD1 identical over 11 bases. The germline V gene has CDR1 SGHRS and CDR2 YFSETQ. Germline trimming cut 2 bases from V and 4 bases from J; bases unmatched to any gene: 7. The CDR3 loop spans 17 amino acids. CDR3 residues: CASSLGQGASLTGELFF. The CDR3 region has the DNA TGCGCCAGCAGCTTAGGACAGGGGGCTTCTCTCACCGGGGAGCTGTTTTTT.

The chain recombines TRBV11-3 with TRBJ2-7; D gene unclear. Germline V lookup: CDR1 SGHNT, CDR2 YENEEA. The ends were cut back, 4 bases at V and 2 bases at J, with 12 bases in the middle. The CDR3 length is 14 residues. The CDR3 loop reads CASSSLDQPYEQYF. The CDR3 DNA is TGTGCCAGCAGCTCCCTAGACCAACCCTACGAGCAGTACTTC.